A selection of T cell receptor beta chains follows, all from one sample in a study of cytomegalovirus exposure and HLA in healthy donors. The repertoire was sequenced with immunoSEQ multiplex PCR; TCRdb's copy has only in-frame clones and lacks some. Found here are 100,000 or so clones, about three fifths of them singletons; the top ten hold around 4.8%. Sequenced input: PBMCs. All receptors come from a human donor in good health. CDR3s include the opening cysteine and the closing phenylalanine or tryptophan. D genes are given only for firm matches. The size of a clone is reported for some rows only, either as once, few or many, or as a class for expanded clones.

CASSSGVSREMYETQYF | TGTGCCAGCAGCTCAGGGGTTTCGCGGGAGATGTACGAGACCCAGTACTTC | TRBJ2-5 | - | TRBV7-9 | once
CASRFKELLAGRNEQFF | TGCGCCAGCAGATTCAAGGAACTACTAGCGGGAAGGAATGAGCAGTTCTTC | TRBJ2-1 | TRBD2 | TRBV5-1 | once
CAWSVDSAYEQYF | TGTGCCTGGAGTGTAGACAGCGCCTACGAGCAGTACTTC | TRBJ2-7 | - | TRBV30 | -
CASSYLDRAYEQYF | TGTGCCAGCAGTTACCTCGACAGGGCCTACGAGCAGTACTTC | TRBJ2-7 | TRBD1 | TRBV6-6 | -
CAWSVGGEVRDTQYF | TGTGCCTGGAGTGTAGGAGGGGAGGTGAGAGATACGCAGTATTTT | TRBJ2-3 | - | TRBV30 | few
CASSYPAGGGDTQYF | TGTGCCAGCAGTTACCCAGCGGGAGGGGGGGATACGCAGTATTTT | TRBJ2-3 | TRBD2 | TRBV6-6 | -
CASGSPGQGAGEQFF | TGTGCCAGCGGATCCCCGGGACAGGGGGCAGGGGAGCAGTTCTTC | TRBJ2-1 | TRBD1 | TRBV6-5 | -
CASRQTGMSGNTIYF | TGTGCCAGCAGACAAACAGGGATGAGTGGAAACACCATATATTTT | TRBJ1-3 | - | TRBV28 | -
CASSPGQETYNEQFF | TGTGCCAGCAGCCCGGGACAGGAAACCTACAATGAGCAGTTCTTC | TRBJ2-1 | TRBD1 | TRBV11-1 | few
CASSFTRGLNEQFF | TGTGCCAGCAGCTTTACCAGGGGGCTCAATGAGCAGTTCTTC | TRBJ2-1 | TRBD1 | TRBV11-1 | -
CASSIHSNTEAFF | TGTGCCAGCAGTATACATTCAAACACTGAAGCTTTCTTT | TRBJ1-1 | - | TRBV27 | -
CASSLQTVTNGYTF | TGTGCCAGCAGCTTGCAGACGGTAACTAATGGCTACACCTTC | TRBJ1-2 | - | TRBV7-9 | -
CASAPPTSGINEQFF | TGTGCTAGTGCCCCTCCGACTAGCGGGATCAATGAGCAGTTCTTC | TRBJ2-1 | TRBD2 | TRBV12-5 | -
CASSKRDSTDTQYF | TGTGCCAGCAGCAAAAGGGACTCCACAGATACGCAGTATTTT | TRBJ2-3 | - | TRBV11-2 | few
CASSLAYGFSPDTQYF | TGTGCCAGCAGCTTGGCCTACGGGTTTAGCCCAGATACGCAGTATTTT | TRBJ2-3 | - | TRBV5-8 | -
CASSPGVFFRGYTF | TGTGCCAGCAGTCCGGGGGTTTTTTTTCGTGGCTACACCTTC | TRBJ1-2 | - | TRBV27 | -
CASSFQGASDTQYF | TGTGCCAGCAGTTTCCAGGGGGCCTCAGATACGCAGTATTTT | TRBJ2-3 | TRBD1 | TRBV27 | few
CASCPGGSASGTQYF | TGTGCCAGCTGCCCCGGGGGATCGGCTTCCGGTACGCAGTATTTT | TRBJ2-3 | - | TRBV6-1 | -
CASSEGQVGTQYF | TGCGCCAGCAGTGAAGGACAAGTAGGGACCCAGTACTTC | TRBJ2-5 | - | TRBV10-1 | -
CASSPRRALYEQYF | TGTGCCAGTAGTCCCCGGAGGGCCCTCTACGAGCAGTACTTC | TRBJ2-7 | - | TRBV19 | -
CASSRPGEQGSCGYTF | TGTGCCAGTAGTAGACCAGGAGAACAGGGATCGTGTGGCTACACCTTC | TRBJ1-2 | - | TRBV19 | -
CASSPRAITGWGSGELFF | TGTGCCAGCAGCCCTAGGGCGATCACAGGTTGGGGTTCCGGGGAGCTGTTTTTT | TRBJ2-2 | - | TRBV11-2 | -
CASSYSPRTQNYEQYF | TGTGCCAGCAGTTACTCCCCCCGGACACAGAATTACGAGCAGTACTTC | TRBJ2-7 | - | TRBV6-5 | -
CASSLGQGDYGYTF | TGCGCCAGCAGCTTGGGACAGGGCGACTATGGCTACACCTTC | TRBJ1-2 | TRBD1 | TRBV5-1 | -
CASSLGGGVRYGYTF | TGTGCCAGCAGTTTAGGGGGAGGGGTGAGGTATGGCTACACCTTC | TRBJ1-2 | - | TRBV28 | -
CASRVRDREGNEQFF | TGTGCCAGCAGGGTCCGGGACAGGGAAGGCAATGAGCAGTTCTTC | TRBJ2-1 | TRBD1 | TRBV6-5 | -
CASSIDASGSDTGELFF | TGTGCCAGTAGTATAGACGCTAGCGGGAGTGACACCGGGGAGCTGTTTTTT | TRBJ2-2 | TRBD2 | TRBV19 | -
CASRAGTSGIYEQFF | TGTGCCAGCAGGGCCGGGACTAGCGGGATATATGAGCAGTTCTTC | TRBJ2-1 | TRBD2 | TRBV27 | -
CASSFYGTSTDTQYF | TGTGCCAGCAGCTTCTACGGTACTAGCACAGATACGCAGTATTTT | TRBJ2-3 | - | TRBV7-9 | -
CASSRPDSPLHF | TGCGCCAGCAGCCGTCCCGATTCACCCCTCCACTTT | TRBJ1-6 | - | TRBV4-1 | -
CASSYSMDRVWADTQYF | TGCGCCAGCAGCTATAGCATGGACAGGGTCTGGGCAGATACGCAGTATTTT | TRBJ2-3 | TRBD1 | TRBV5-1 | -
CASSLRGIGDRATEEQYF | TGTGCCAGCAGCTTAAGGGGGATAGGAGACAGGGCGACGGAAGAGCAGTACTTC | TRBJ2-7 | TRBD1 | TRBV7-2 | -
CASSFPGASTDTQYF | TGTGCCAGCAGTTTCCCAGGGGCTAGCACAGATACGCAGTATTTT | TRBJ2-3 | - | TRBV28 | -
CASKDRNQETQYF | TGTGCCAGTAAGGACAGGAACCAAGAGACCCAGTACTTC | TRBJ2-5 | TRBD1 | TRBV19 | once
CASRARDRGYNSPLHF | TGTGCCAGCAGAGCGCGGGACAGGGGCTATAATTCACCCCTCCACTTT | TRBJ1-6 | TRBD1 | TRBV7-9 | -
CASTASGLIPYEQYF | TGTGCCAGTACCGCCAGTGGGCTTATTCCCTACGAGCAGTACTTC | TRBJ2-7 | - | TRBV19 | few
CASSYSRQRTDTQYF | TGTGCCAGCAGTTACTCGCGACAGCGCACAGATACGCAGTATTTT | TRBJ2-3 | - | TRBV6-5 | -
CASSLSLSSDTQYF | TGCGCCAGCAGCCTCAGTCTGTCCTCAGATACGCAGTATTTT | TRBJ2-3 | - | TRBV4-1 | -
CASSIAWGTGVVYEQYF | TGTGCCAGTAGTATAGCCTGGGGAACGGGAGTGGTCTACGAGCAGTACTTC | TRBJ2-7 | - | TRBV19 | -
CARETGLADEQYF | TGTGCAAGGGAAACGGGACTGGCGGACGAGCAGTACTTC | TRBJ2-7 | - | TRBV12-2 | -
CASRETTTNEKLFF | TGTGCCAGCAGGGAGACTACAACTAATGAAAAACTGTTTTTT | TRBJ1-4 | - | TRBV2 | -
CASSEASGMAKNIQYF | TGCGCCAGCAGTGAGGCTAGCGGGATGGCCAAAAACATTCAGTACTTC | TRBJ2-4 | TRBD2 | TRBV10-2 | -
CASSGTQTTGLAGLTDTQYF | TGTGCCAGCAGTGGTACCCAGACAACAGGACTAGCGGGGTTGACAGATACGCAGTATTTT | TRBJ2-3 | - | TRBV21-1 | -
CASSAGTRADTQYF | TGCGCCAGCAGCGCCGGGACTAGAGCAGATACGCAGTATTTT | TRBJ2-3 | TRBD2 | TRBV5-1 | -
CASSLVGVEQYF | TGCGCCAGCAGCTTGGTCGGGGTCGAGCAGTACTTC | TRBJ2-7 | - | TRBV5-1 | -
CASSLMPTGAGETQYF | TGTGCCAGCAGCTTGATGCCGACAGGGGCCGGAGAGACCCAGTACTTC | TRBJ2-5 | TRBD1 | TRBV11-2 | -
CASSFAGSSYEQYF | TGTGCCAGCAGCTTTGCGGGGAGCTCCTACGAGCAGTACTTC | TRBJ2-7 | - | TRBV7-9 | -
CASSHIVIGVGLNTEAFF | TGCGCCAGCAGCCATATCGTAATAGGGGTAGGTCTGAACACTGAAGCTTTCTTT | TRBJ1-1 | - | TRBV4-1 | -
CASSPEPRGRPGELFF | TGTGCCAGCAGCCCAGAGCCCAGGGGTCGTCCCGGGGAGCTGTTTTTT | TRBJ2-2 | - | TRBV9 | -
CASSPVRGLYEQYF | TGTGCCAGCAGTCCCGTGCGGGGACTCTACGAGCAGTACTTC | TRBJ2-7 | - | TRBV6-6 | -
CASSPRGSGSYEQYF | TGTGCCAGCAGTCCCCGGGGGAGCGGATCCTACGAGCAGTACTTC | TRBJ2-7 | - | TRBV27 | -
CAWSLGLSSSYEQYF | TGTGCCTGGAGCTTAGGACTGTCTAGCTCCTACGAGCAGTACTTC | TRBJ2-7 | - | TRBV30 | few
CSVVLADLLEQFF | TGCAGCGTTGTACTAGCGGACCTTCTTGAGCAGTTCTTC | TRBJ2-1 | TRBD2 | TRBV29-1 | -
CASSVSPESTDTQYF | TGTGCCAGCAGCGTGTCCCCAGAAAGCACAGATACGCAGTATTTT | TRBJ2-3 | - | TRBV9 | -
CASSFQGNTEAFF | TGTGCCAGCAGCTTTCAGGGGAACACTGAAGCTTTCTTT | TRBJ1-1 | - | TRBV7-2 | -
CASSLRLIGNEQYF | TGTGCCAGCAGCTTGAGGCTTATCGGGAACGAGCAGTACTTC | TRBJ2-7 | - | TRBV5-6 | -
CASSERGGGNTIYF | TGTGCCAGCAGTGAACGCGGGGGTGGAAACACCATATATTTT | TRBJ1-3 | - | TRBV2 | -
CASGQGNYGYTF | TGTGCCTCTGGACAGGGGAACTATGGCTACACCTTC | TRBJ1-2 | TRBD1 | TRBV30 | -